Shown below are 10 T cell receptor beta chains from a single sample sequenced in a study of blood T cell repertoires in COVID-19. Libraries were prepared by immunoSEQ multiplex PCR; TCRdb keeps only in-frame clonotypes and omits some of them. The sample has 140,000 or so clones, roughly 79% seen once. Sequenced material: peripheral blood. Receptors were obtained from a human donor in a cohort sampled during active COVID-19.

The V gene is TRBV11-2, the J gene TRBJ2-2; D might be TRBD2 (6 bases). V lost 5 bases to trimming and J lost 2 bases, with 9 bases between them. Germline CDR1 SGHAT, CDR2 FQNNGV. The CDR3 loop spans 14 amino acids. This chain's CDR3 is CASSRDSNTGELFF. Written as DNA, the CDR3 is TGTGCCAGCAGCCGGGACTCTAACACCGGGGAGCTGTTTTTT.

Only one count was recorded for this clone. The chain carries TRBV28 and TRBJ2-7; D is possibly TRBD2 (6 bases). The V end was cut by 7 bases, the J end by 1 base, with 17 bases between. CDR3 length: 15 amino acids. Germline V gene lookup returns CDR1 MDHEN and CDR2 SYDVKM. The CDR3 DNA reads TGTGCCAGCACCGTTAGCGGCACCACTTCCTACGAGCAGTACTTC. Translation: CASTVSGTTSYEQYF. The full variable domain, its missing parts supplied by reference TRBV28 and TRBJ2-7, is DVKVTQSSRYLVKRTGEKVFLECVQDMDHENMFWYRQDPGLGLRLIYFSYDVKMKEKGDIPEGYSVSREKKERFSLILESASTNQTSMYLCASTVSGTTSYEQYFGPGTRLTVT.

The rearrangement uses TRBV18 and TRBJ2-7, with 7 bases that match TRBD1. The CDR3 runs 14 residues. Per the germline V gene, CDR1 is KGHSH and CDR2 is LQKENI. J was trimmed by 4 bases and V by 1 base; bases with no gene match: 4. Here the CDR3 reads CASSPRAGGYEQYF. The DNA for the CDR3 is TGTGCCAGCTCACCACGGGCAGGGGGTTACGAGCAGTACTTC.

This clone is labeled as medium-sized (0.01 to 0.1%). The chain carries TRBV6-1 and TRBJ2-7; 9 bases line up with TRBD2. The CDR3 loop spans 17 amino acids. Germline V CDR1 and CDR2: MNHNS, SASEGT. V shed 4 bases, J shed 7 bases, and the junction held 17 bases outside the gene matches. The CDR3: CASSAERLAGDGGEQYF. The CDR3 DNA is TGTGCCAGCAGTGCCGAAAGGTTAGCGGGAGACGGGGGTGAGCAGTACTTC.

The gene calls are TRBV6-1 and TRBJ1-3, with a possible D match to TRBD1 (5 bases). This CDR3 contains 16 residues. In germline, CDR1 is MNHNS, CDR2 SASEGT. V gave up 2 bases and J gave up 1 base, with 12 bases separating them. The CDR3 DNA reads TGTGCCAGCAGTGAATTAGGGGAAATTTCTGGAAACACCATATATTTT. It encodes CASSELGEISGNTIYF.

The V call is TRBV11-3, the J call TRBJ2-6; 7 bases are a match to TRBD1. The germline CDR1 and CDR2 sequences are SGHNT and YENEEA. The V segment lost 5 bases and the J segment 1 base; nucleotides outside the gene matches: 8. CDR3 length: 17 amino acids. For the CDR3, the DNA is TGTGCCAGCAGCGCGACAGGGTTGAGTTCTGGGGCCAACGTCCTGACTTTC. This sequence encodes CASSATGLSSGANVLTF.

This clone was recorded a few times. The gene calls are TRBV19 and TRBJ2-7, with 9 bases identical to TRBD1. Germline CDR1 reads LNHDA; CDR2 reads SQIVND (reference sequence). CDR3 length: 17 amino acids. V was pared by 2 bases and J by 4 bases, with 12 bases of the junction left unmatched. This chain's CDR3 is CASSILGGTGSSYEQYF. Written as DNA, the CDR3 is TGTGCCAGTAGTATACTCGGCGGGACAGGGTCATCTTACGAGCAGTACTTC.

This chain connects TRBV7-9 to TRBJ2-1; TRBD2 matches at 7 bases. CDR3 size: 17 residues. Trimming took 1 base from V and 5 from J; bases not matched to a gene: 11. Germline assignment: CDR1 SEHNR and CDR2 FQNEAQ (reference sequence). CDR3 loop: CASSLVSGGLHDNEQFF. In nucleotides, the CDR3 is TGTGCCAGCAGCTTAGTCTCGGGAGGCTTACACGACAATGAGCAGTTCTTC. The whole variable domain, filled in from reference TRBV7-9 and TRBJ2-1, reads DTGVSQNPRHKITKRGQNVTFRCDPISEHNRLYWYRQTLGQGPEFLTYFQNEAQLEKSRLLSDRFSAERPKGSFSTLEIQRTEQGDSAMYLCASSLVSGGLHDNEQFFGPGTRLTVL.

This clone was observed a few times. The chain uses TRBV2 and TRBJ2-1; tentative D call: TRBD2 (5 bases). Trimming shortened V by 4 bases and J by 8 bases, and 6 bases separated the two germline ends. CDR1 SNHLY and CDR2 FYNNEI come from the germline V gene. The length of the CDR3 is 11 residues. CDR3 sequence (DNA): TGTGCCAGCAGTGGGGAGTATGAGCAGTTCTTC. Amino acid sequence: CASSGEYEQFF.

This sequence joins TRBV28 and TRBJ1-2; 7 bases line up with TRBD1. The CDR3 consists of 16 residues. Germline-derived CDR1 and CDR2 are MDHEN and SYDVKM. V lost 4 bases to trimming and J lost 4 bases; unmatched junction nucleotides: 12. This CDR3 is CASSSTRQGFSYGYTF. CDR3 nucleotide sequence: TGTGCCAGCAGTTCTACCCGACAGGGTTTTAGCTATGGCTACACCTTC.